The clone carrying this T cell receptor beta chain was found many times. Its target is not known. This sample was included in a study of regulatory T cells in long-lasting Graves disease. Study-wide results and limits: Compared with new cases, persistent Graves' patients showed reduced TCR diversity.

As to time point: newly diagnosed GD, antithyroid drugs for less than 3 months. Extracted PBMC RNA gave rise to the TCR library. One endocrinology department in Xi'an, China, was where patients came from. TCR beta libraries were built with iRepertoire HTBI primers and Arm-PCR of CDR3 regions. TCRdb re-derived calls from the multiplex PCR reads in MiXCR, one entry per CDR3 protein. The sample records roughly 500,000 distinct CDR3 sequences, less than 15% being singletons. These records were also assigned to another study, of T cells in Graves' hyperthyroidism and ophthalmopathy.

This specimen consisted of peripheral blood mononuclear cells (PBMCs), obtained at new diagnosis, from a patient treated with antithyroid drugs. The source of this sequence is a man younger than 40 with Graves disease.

CDR3 DNA sequence: TGTGCCAGCAGTTTCGGGCAGGAGAACACCGGGGAGCTGTTTTTT. Translation: CASSFGQENTGELFF. The rearrangement links TRBV27 to TRBJ2-2; D is uncertain. This CDR3 has 15 residues. V was pared by 3 bases and J by 1 base, with 9 bases between. Germline assignment: CDR1 MNHEY and CDR2 SMNVEV (reference sequence).